This T cell receptor (beta chain) is from a study of T-cell memory formation after mild COVID-19. Study findings and constraints: CD4+ contracting clones were mainly CM and EM; CD8+ ones, EMRA.

This clonotype was seen more than once but under ten times. Its antigen remains unidentified. In germline, CDR1 is MGHRA, CDR2 YSYEKL. CDR3 length equals 15 residues. V was cut by 3 bases and J by 6 bases, with 17 bases left in between. One entry per CDR3 protein results from TCRdb running MiXCR on the 5' RACE reads. Of 470,000 or so distinct CDR3 sequences in the sample, about 20% were seen once. The source of this sequence is an adult woman who had mild COVID-19 (a few samples of this study predate the infection). Cell type and time point are not known. Material: PBMCs or a T cell subset sorted from them (not recorded which). This rearrangement joins TRBV4-1 to TRBJ1-2; weak D call: TRBD1 (5 bases). CDR3 sequence reads: CASSQTDREVHGYTF. The CDR3 bases are TGCGCCAGCAGCCAGACCGACAGAGAAGTCCATGGCTACACCTTC.